The clone carrying this TCR beta chain was seen a handful of times. Its cognate antigen is unknown. The sample comes from a study of radiotherapy plus CTLA-4 blockade in lung cancer. Overall study context: Objective responses arose in roughly 18% of patients, and 31% experienced disease control.

The study, taken as a whole, reports: Reports identified early blood T cell clone dynamics, with interferon-beta, as the best response predictor. In blood, TCR clones derived from the tumor expanded after radiotherapy plus ipilimumab.

The study gave focal radiation plus ipilimumab CTLA-4 blockade to patients with chemo-refractory metastatic non-small-cell lung cancer. With 1 base clipped from V and 3 bases from J, the junction kept 5 bases outside the gene matches. The CDR3 is 14 residues long. Per germline, CDR1 GTSNPN and CDR2 SVGIG (reference sequence). Assay used: immunoSEQ multiplex PCR; TCRdb lists only in-frame clones, some missing. The data show tens of thousands of clones, 84% seen once. The sequences come from peripheral blood, collected from a patient treated with radiotherapy plus ipilimumab. J is TRBJ1-2 and V is TRBV30, with 7 bases aligning to TRBD1. The TCR was taken from a human donor with non-small cell lung cancer whose response to radiotherapy plus ipilimumab could not be evaluated. The CDR3 reads CAWSAGTGDYGYTF. The CDR3 nucleotides are TGTGCCTGGAGTGCCGGTACAGGGGACTATGGCTACACCTTC.